These 19 T cell receptor beta chains were all obtained from the same sample, sequenced in a study of shared clonotypes between healthy human individuals. The repertoire was sequenced with immunoSEQ multiplex PCR; TCRdb's copy has only in-frame clones and lacks some. Among about 690,000 clones, 90% were seen once, and the ten largest hold about 33%. The sequencing sample was made of memory CD8+ T cells from PBMCs. Subset denoted: CD45RO+ cells pooled with CCR7-negative TemRA cells. The receptors shown here come from a young man in good health. Some clones in this sample may be carry-over from other donors' samples.

In the case of this clone: With a much larger clone just one base away, this may be a read error. This chain connects TRBV6-4 to TRBJ2-3; D not resolved. The V end lost 2 bases, the J end lost 2 bases, and 5 bases lay between the germline ends. In germline, CDR1 is MRHNA, CDR2 SNTAGT. The CDR3 has 13 amino acids. The CDR3 sequence: CASSDTDTDTQYF. Written as DNA, the CDR3 is TGTGCCAGCAGTGACACGGACACAGATACGCAGTATTTT.

The genes are TRBV10-3 and TRBJ2-7, with 7 bases aligning to TRBD1. Germline CDR1 and CDR2: ENHRY and SYGVKD. This CDR3 has 17 residues. Trimming at V came to 0 bases and at J to 2 bases, leaving 10 bases not matched to a gene. CDR3 region: CAISESSGTEAPYEQYF. For the CDR3, the DNA is TGTGCCATCAGTGAGTCGTCCGGGACAGAGGCCCCCTACGAGCAGTACTTC.

V and J are TRBV29-1 and TRBJ1-2; D is possibly TRBD1 (6 bases). V lost 7 bases to trimming and J lost 5 bases, with 17 bases between them. The CDR3 sequence is 13 residues long. In germline, CDR1 is SQVTM, CDR2 ANQGSEA. CDR3 DNA sequence: TGCAGCGCAGGACAGTCGGCTCTATATGGCTACACCTTC. It is translated as CSAGQSALYGYTF. Full variable domain (rest looked up from reference TRBV29-1 and TRBJ1-2): SAVISQKPSRDICQRGTSLTIQCQVDSQVTMMFWYRQQPGQSLTLIATANQGSEATYESGFVIDKFPISRPNLTFSTLTVSNMSPEDSSIYLCSAGQSALYGYTFGSGTRLTVV.

The V call is TRBV7-8, the J call TRBJ1-2; D call uncertain. CDR1 and CDR2 from the germline V gene are SGHVS and FQNEAQ. Deletions cut 5 bases from V and 0 bases from J, with 13 bases between. This CDR3 has 15 amino acids. The CDR3 loop is CASSPRTETNYGYTF. The CDR3, as DNA: TGTGCCAGCAGCCCTCGGACGGAAACTAACTATGGCTACACCTTC.

This chain uses TRBV5-6 with TRBJ2-3, with a possible D match to TRBD1 (5 bases). This CDR3 region has 14 residues. V lost 5 bases, J lost 2 bases, and 12 bases lay in between. Germline CDR1 is SGHDT and CDR2 is YYEEEE. CDR3 loop: CASRSDINTDTQYF. The CDR3 DNA follows: TGTGCCAGCAGGTCGGACATTAACACAGATACGCAGTATTTT. Combining the CDR3 with reference TRBV5-6 and TRBJ2-3 gives the whole variable domain DAGVTQSPTHLIKTRGQQVTLRCSPKSGHDTVSWYQQALGQGPQFIFQYYEEEERQRGNFPDRFSGHQFPNYSSELNVNALLLGDSALYLCASRSDINTDTQYFGPGTRLTVL.

The chain combines TRBV5-6 with TRBJ2-7; 11 nucleotides agree with TRBD2. The junction had 10 bases not matched to a gene; V was cut back by 5 bases and J by 3 bases. This CDR3 has 16 amino acids. Germline V CDR1 and CDR2: SGHDT, YYEEEE. In nucleotides, the CDR3 is TGTGCCAGCAGATCTCTGACTAGCGGGGTTTTCTACGAGCAGTACTTC. It codes for CASRSLTSGVFYEQYF.

This chain joins TRBV14 and TRBJ1-1; D not resolved. Germline assignment: CDR1 SGHDN and CDR2 FVKESK. Trimming removed 4 bases at V and 1 base at J, with 16 bases between. There are 16 residues in the CDR3. The CDR3 bases are TGTGCCAGCAGCCCCGTGTTGGGGAATTGGAACACTGAAGCTTTCTTT. Amino acids: CASSPVLGNWNTEAFF.

This clone was observed a single time. The gene calls are TRBV27 and TRBJ2-5, with 7 bases that match TRBD2. This CDR3 spans 16 amino acids. Germline V CDR1 and CDR2: MNHEY, SMNVEV (reference sequence). Unmatched junction bases numbered 7, after V lost 3 bases and J lost 0 bases. The chain's CDR3 is CASSLLQGGYQETQYF. In nucleotides, the CDR3 is TGTGCCAGCAGTTTGTTGCAGGGAGGGTACCAAGAGACCCAGTACTTC.

V and J are TRBV27 and TRBJ2-1; 10 bases map to TRBD2. Germline V lookup: CDR1 MNHEY, CDR2 SMNVEV (reference sequence). This CDR3 is built from 14 residues. J gave up 6 bases and V 5 bases, and 4 bases lay outside the gene matches. This CDR3 reads CASSIRTSGNEQFF. As DNA, the CDR3 is TGTGCCAGCAGTATACGGACTAGCGGCAATGAGCAGTTCTTC.

This chain links TRBV5-1 with TRBJ2-7; no definite D call. Germline V lookup: CDR1 SGHRS, CDR2 YFSETQ. V lost 0 bases to trimming and J lost 6 bases, with 10 bases between them. The CDR3 sequence is 13 residues long. In DNA form, the CDR3 reads TGCGCCAGCAGCTTGGCGGCAGGTCGCGAGCAGTACTTC. Residues: CASSLAAGREQYF. Full variable domain (missing parts from reference TRBV5-1 and TRBJ2-7): KAGVTQTPRYLIKTRGQQVTLSCSPISGHRSVSWYQQTPGQGLQFLFEYFSETQRNKGNFPGRFSGRQFSNSRSEMNVSTLELGDSALYLCASSLAAGREQYFGPGTRLTVT.

This chain uses TRBV27 with TRBJ2-7; TRBD2 agrees at 8 bases. The CDR3 has 16 amino acids. The J segment lost 7 bases and the V segment lost 0 bases, leaving 11 bases of the junction unmatched. Germline V gene data show CDR1 as MNHEY and CDR2 as SMNVEV (reference sequence). The CDR3 sequence: CASSLSPGGGTREQYF. The CDR3 DNA reads TGTGCCAGCAGTTTATCCCCGGGCGGGGGGACGAGGGAGCAGTACTTC.

The chain recombines TRBV14 with TRBJ2-1, with 8 bases fitting TRBD1. Germline trimming cut 2 bases from V and 0 bases from J; bases unmatched to any gene: 9. The CDR3 extends over 18 amino acids. Germline lookup yields CDR1 SGHDN and CDR2 FVKESK. CDR3 sequence reads: CASSQSRGTGNSYNEQFF. In nucleotides, the CDR3 is TGTGCCAGCAGCCAATCGAGGGGGACAGGAAACTCCTACAATGAGCAGTTCTTC.

The V gene is TRBV27, the J gene TRBJ2-7, with 12 bases aligning to TRBD2. CDR1 and CDR2 from the germline V gene are MNHEY and SMNVEV (reference sequence). This CDR3 spans 16 amino acids. J gave up 2 bases and V 3 bases, and 5 bases lay outside the gene matches. CDR3 coding DNA: TGTGCCAGCAGTTTCCGGACTAGCGGGATGGCCTACGAGCAGTACTTC. Translating gives CASSFRTSGMAYEQYF.

The chain links TRBV27 to TRBJ2-3; D may correspond to TRBD1 or TRBD2 (6 bases each). Trimming removed 5 bases from V and 1 base from J, with 16 bases in between. Germline values: CDR1 MNHEY, CDR2 SMNVEV (reference sequence). The CDR3 consists of 16 residues. CDR3 residues: CASSVLGGAGTDTQYF. DNA of the CDR3: TGTGCCAGCAGTGTCCTCGGGGGCGCTGGCACAGATACGCAGTATTTT.

The V gene is TRBV29-1, the J gene TRBJ2-2, with D perhaps assigned TRBD1 or TRBD2 (5 bases each). This CDR3 has 13 residues. Trimming took off 7 bases at V and 4 bases at J, with 13 bases between the two ends. The V gene's germline CDR1 is SQVTM and CDR2 ANQGSEA. CDR3 bases: TGCAGCGCCCGTTATGGGGGCACCGGGGAGCTGTTTTTT. Its translation is CSARYGGTGELFF.

This clone was counted a single time. The chain carries TRBV11-3 and TRBJ2-3; a weak D match, TRBD2 (5 bases). CDR3 size: 16 residues. V was shortened by 5 bases and J by 0 bases, with 15 bases between the two germline ends. CDR1 SGHNT and CDR2 YENEEA come from the germline V gene. This chain's CDR3 is CASSPRTETSTDTQYF. The CDR3 nucleotides are TGTGCCAGCAGCCCACGGACTGAGACTAGCACAGATACGCAGTATTTT.

The V and J genes are TRBV5-5 and TRBJ1-1; no clear D gene. V lost 4 bases to trimming and J lost 7 bases, with 14 bases between them. The CDR3 is 13 residues long. CDR1 is SGHKS, CDR2 YYEKEE, per germline (reference sequence). Written as DNA, the CDR3 is TGTGCCAGCAGCCTGGGCCACAAGGGTGAAGCTTTCTTT. Amino acid sequence: CASSLGHKGEAFF.

The CDR3 sequence is CASGELPSGYNEQFF. In nucleotides, the CDR3 is TGTGCCAGCGGAGAGTTGCCTAGCGGGTACAATGAGCAGTTCTTC. The chain combines TRBV19 with TRBJ2-1, with TRBD2 matching over 8 bases. This CDR3 is 15 amino acids long. Losses at the gene ends were 9 bases for V and 4 bases for J; bases not matched to a gene: 11. CDR1 and CDR2 from the germline V gene are LNHDA and SQIVND (reference sequence).

This chain joins TRBV27 and TRBJ1-4, with TRBD1 identical over 8 bases. The CDR3 spans 16 residues. After removal of 8 bases from V and 7 bases from J, the junction contained 15 bases not matched to a gene. Germline V gives CDR1 MNHEY, CDR2 SMNVEV (reference sequence). The CDR3 nucleotides are TGTGCCAGCTCCTCCAGCCCCCGGGACAGGCTTGAAAAACTGTTTTTT. Translating gives CASSSSPRDRLEKLFF.